One and the same sample provided the 28 T cell receptor beta chains below, sequenced in a study of OX40 agonist ivuxolimab in advanced cancers. Sequencing used immunoSEQ multiplex PCR; TCRdb keeps in-frame clones, though not all of them. Among some 59,000 clones listed, 75% to 95% were seen once. Sequencing used CD4+ or CD8+ T cells sorted from blood, obtained in a trial of the OX40 agonist ivuxolimab. Receptor source: an adult with an advanced solid tumor such as melanoma, head and neck, liver or kidney cancer.

The chain links TRBV27 to TRBJ2-7, with 9 bases aligning to TRBD1. Losses at the gene ends were 4 bases for V and 6 bases for J; bases not matched to a gene: 4. The CDR3 spans 13 residues. Germline V lookup: CDR1 MNHEY, CDR2 SMNVEV (reference sequence). This CDR3 reads CASSYGTGTEQYF. The CDR3, as DNA: TGTGCCAGCAGTTACGGGACAGGGACCGAGCAGTACTTC.

The chain links TRBV5-1 to TRBJ2-6, with 7 bases identical to TRBD1. Germline V lookup: CDR1 SGHRS, CDR2 YFSETQ. The ends lost 2 bases at V and 2 bases at J; junction bases unmatched: 7. The CDR3 extends over 17 amino acids. CDR3 loop: CASSLSQGSPGANVLTF. DNA of the CDR3: TGCGCCAGCAGCTTATCACAGGGGAGCCCTGGGGCCAACGTCCTGACTTTC.

This chain joins TRBV4-3 and TRBJ2-1, with no clear D. The V and J ends lost 1 base and 4 bases respectively, with 11 bases between them. This CDR3 comprises 15 residues. CDR1 is LGHNA and CDR2 is YSLEER in the germline V gene. The CDR3 sequence: CASSQGLLSYNEQFF. CDR3 in DNA: TGCGCCAGCAGCCAAGGATTACTGTCGTACAATGAGCAGTTCTTC.

This clone was seen just once. The chain combines TRBV5-1 with TRBJ1-2; D is uncertain. The ends were cut back, 0 bases at V and 3 bases at J, with 9 bases in the middle. This CDR3 is 14 amino acids long. Germline values: CDR1 SGHRS, CDR2 YFSETQ. The CDR3 DNA reads TGCGCCAGCAGCTTGGCAGGCAGCGACTATGGCTACACCTTC. Amino acids: CASSLAGSDYGYTF.

The chain recombines TRBV5-4 with TRBJ2-7, with D maybe TRBD2 (5 bases). This CDR3 has 14 amino acids. Looked up from germline, CDR1 is SGHNT and CDR2 is YYREEE (reference sequence). The germline V and J ends were trimmed by 2 bases and 4 bases, with 13 bases remaining between them. The CDR3 DNA reads TGTGCCAGCAGCTTAGCGGAATACCCGTACGAGCAGTACTTC. Translation gives CASSLAEYPYEQYF.

The chain couples TRBV11-2 to TRBJ2-1; D might be TRBD2 (6 bases). Trimming cost V 2 bases and J 8 bases, with 10 bases left between them. CDR1 is SGHAT, CDR2 FQNNGV, per germline. This CDR3 has 13 amino acids. This CDR3 is CASSLWTGDEQFF. The CDR3 DNA reads TGTGCCAGCAGCTTATGGACGGGAGATGAGCAGTTCTTC.

The chain couples TRBV30 to TRBJ2-3; TRBD2 is a possible D gene (5 bases). The CDR3 is 15 amino acids. Germline lookup yields CDR1 GTSNPN and CDR2 SVGIG (reference sequence). V was clipped by 2 bases and J by 2 bases, with 14 bases between them. Here the CDR3 reads CAWSRGFMNTDTQYF. Written as DNA, the CDR3 is TGTGCCTGGAGTCGAGGGTTTATGAACACAGATACGCAGTATTTT.

This rearrangement joins TRBV4-3 to TRBJ2-7, with 8 bases fitting TRBD2. The ends lost 0 bases at V and 0 bases at J; junction bases unmatched: 4. Per germline, CDR1 LGHNA and CDR2 YSLEER. This CDR3 contains 16 residues. The CDR3 loop is CASSQDPSGSSYEQYF. For the CDR3, the DNA is TGCGCCAGCAGCCAAGACCCAAGCGGGAGCTCCTACGAGCAGTACTTC.

The chain is built from TRBV19 and TRBJ2-7, with D maybe TRBD2 (5 bases). Germline CDR1 and CDR2: LNHDA and SQIVND (reference sequence). The CDR3 has 11 amino acids. Trimming removed 5 bases from V and 7 bases from J, with 9 bases in between. The chain's CDR3 is CASSFGSEQYF. As DNA, the CDR3 is TGTGCCAGTAGTTTTGGGAGTGAGCAGTACTTC.

V is TRBV6-6 and J is TRBJ2-2; D gene unclear. CDR1 is MNHNY and CDR2 is SVGAGI in the germline V gene (reference sequence). This CDR3 region has 16 residues. V was pared by 6 bases and J by 0 bases, with 14 bases between. CDR3 region: CASSPRSPANTGELFF. The CDR3 region has the DNA TGTGCCAGCAGCCCCCGGAGCCCGGCGAACACCGGGGAGCTGTTTTTT.

This clone occurred once. The chain couples TRBV6-5 to TRBJ1-2; 9 bases are shared with TRBD1. The V gene's germline CDR1 is MNHEY and CDR2 SVGAGI. The V gene end was trimmed by 2 bases and the J gene end by 4 bases; junction bases not matched to a gene: 5. This CDR3 is 15 amino acids long. As DNA, the CDR3 is TGTGCCAGCAGTTACGGACAGGGGATCGGCTATGGCTACACCTTC. Its translation is CASSYGQGIGYGYTF.

This clone has a single count. The chain couples TRBV9 to TRBJ2-6; 10 bases line up with TRBD2. The junction had 3 bases not matched to a gene; V was cut back by 3 bases and J by 0 bases. CDR3 size: 17 residues. CDR1 is SGDLS and CDR2 is YYNGEE in the germline V gene. The CDR3 is CASSASGGASGANVLTF. CDR3 bases: TGTGCCAGCAGCGCTAGCGGGGGAGCCTCTGGGGCCAACGTCCTGACTTTC.

The chain links TRBV27 to TRBJ1-1, with no clear D. Germline V lookup: CDR1 MNHEY, CDR2 SMNVEV (reference sequence). The CDR3 totals 13 residues. Between the trimmed V and J ends, which lost 2 bases and 0 bases, there was a span of 4 bases. In nucleotides, the CDR3 is TGTGCCAGCAGTTTAGTAATGAACACTGAAGCTTTCTTT. Encoded protein: CASSLVMNTEAFF.

This clone was counted only a few times. The rearrangement joins TRBV5-1 to TRBJ1-6, with 9 bases matching TRBD1. The germline V gene encodes CDR1 SGHRS and CDR2 YFSETQ. This CDR3 region has 16 residues. V lost 3 bases, J lost 9 bases, and 10 bases stayed unmatched. The CDR3 DNA reads TGCGCCAGCAGCTCGGTCGCCGGGACAGGGACTTCACCCCTCCACTTT. Translating it yields CASSSVAGTGTSPLHF.

The chain carries TRBV5-4 and TRBJ1-2, with 7 bases fitting TRBD1. Germline V gene lookup returns CDR1 SGHNT and CDR2 YYREEE (reference sequence). Germline trimming cut 1 base from V and 0 bases from J; bases unmatched to any gene: 3. The CDR3 totals 15 residues. Here the CDR3 reads CASSLQGGTNYGYTF. The DNA for the CDR3 is TGTGCCAGCAGCTTGCAAGGGGGCACTAACTATGGCTACACCTTC.

The rearrangement uses TRBV4-3 and TRBJ2-3; D is possibly TRBD2 (6 bases). V was trimmed by 7 bases and J by 3 bases, leaving 14 bases between them. Germline assignment: CDR1 LGHNA and CDR2 YSLEER. CDR3 size: 14 residues. The CDR3 protein is CASTEGGGTDTQYF. The DNA for the CDR3 is TGCGCCAGCACGGAGGGCGGAGGGACAGATACGCAGTATTTT.

This clone was observed once. The chain couples TRBV4-1 to TRBJ1-4; no firm D call. This CDR3 spans 18 amino acids. Germline lookup yields CDR1 MGHRA and CDR2 YSYEKL. V lost 1 base to trimming and J lost 8 bases, with 23 bases between them. CDR3 sequence reads: CASSQATASVYDGEKLFF. As DNA, the CDR3 is TGCGCCAGCAGCCAAGCAACGGCTTCGGTTTATGATGGGGAAAAACTGTTTTTT.

V gene TRBV7-2 combines with J gene TRBJ2-3; possible D gene TRBD1, 5 bases. The CDR3 covers 15 residues. Trimming cost V 5 bases and J 1 base, with 13 bases left between them. CDR1 and CDR2 (germline): SGHTA, FQGNSA. The CDR3 DNA follows: TGTGCCAGCAGCCAAGGGGTTCTAGGCACAGATACGCAGTATTTT. Its protein product is CASSQGVLGTDTQYF.

The V call is TRBV19, the J call TRBJ1-1, with D maybe TRBD1 (5 bases). CDR3 length: 19 residues. The V and J ends lost 3 bases and 3 bases respectively, with 26 bases between them. CDR1 and CDR2 from the germline V gene are LNHDA and SQIVND (reference sequence). CDR3 sequence (DNA): TGTGCCAGTAGTATCCAACGTATTCCCGGTCATCAAGGGGACACTGAAGCTTTCTTT. Its protein is CASSIQRIPGHQGDTEAFF.

In regard to this clone: Other DNA sequences within the sample encode an identical CDR3. The chain uses TRBV7-9 and TRBJ1-5; D remains unclear. CDR1 SEHNR and CDR2 FQNEAQ come from the germline V gene (reference sequence). The CDR3 contains 14 residues. Trimming took 1 base from V and 7 from J, leaving 11 bases between them. The CDR3 nucleotides are TGTGCCAGCAGCTTAGGTCCGCAGGAACAGCCCCAGCATTTT. It yields the protein CASSLGPQEQPQHF.

The V call is TRBV7-9, the J call TRBJ1-6; D remains unclear. With 1 base removed from V and 9 bases from J, the gap between germline ends came to 13 bases. In germline, CDR1 is SEHNR, CDR2 FQNEAQ (reference sequence). This CDR3 region has 15 residues. For the CDR3, the DNA is TGTGCCAGCAGCTTAGTCAAATCAGCTAGTTCACCCCTCCACTTT. Translated, it gives CASSLVKSASSPLHF.

The DNA of the CDR3 is TGTGCCAGCAGTTTATCCGCGACGCATTTGCTCTCTGGGGCCAACGTCCTGACTTTC. Translated, it gives CASSLSATHLLSGANVLTF. The chain is built from TRBV27 and TRBJ2-6; D unclear. CDR1 is MNHEY, CDR2 SMNVEV, per germline (reference sequence). This CDR3 is built from 19 residues. Trimming removed 0 bases at V and 0 bases at J, with 15 bases between.

This clone was counted once. This chain joins TRBV4-3 and TRBJ2-7; D possibly corresponds to TRBD2 (5 bases). Trimming removed 0 bases at V and 3 bases at J, with 15 bases between. Germline loops: CDR1 LGHNA, CDR2 YSLEER. The CDR3 sequence is 16 residues long. The CDR3 DNA follows: TGCGCCAGCAGCCAAGATCCGGGGTACCCTAACTACGAGCAGTACTTC. It yields the protein CASSQDPGYPNYEQYF.

This rearrangement joins TRBV27 to TRBJ1-5, with D maybe TRBD1 (5 bases). CDR3 length: 15 residues. CDR1 and CDR2 (germline): MNHEY, SMNVEV (reference sequence). Trimming pared 7 bases from V and 0 bases from J, leaving 13 bases between. CDR3 protein: CASNLDGGSNQPQHF. The CDR3, as DNA: TGTGCCAGCAACCTTGACGGGGGTAGCAATCAGCCCCAGCATTTT.

CDR3 loop: CASSNSLGGIGAFF. CDR3 sequence (DNA): TGTGCCAGCAGCAATTCCCTTGGGGGCATCGGAGCTTTCTTT. This chain connects TRBV7-3 to TRBJ1-1; TRBD1 is a possible D gene (6 bases). Between the trimmed V and J ends, which lost 5 bases and 10 bases, there was a span of 20 bases. Germline V gives CDR1 SGHTA, CDR2 FQGTGA. The CDR3 extends over 14 amino acids. The variable domain in full, with the rest retrieved from reference TRBV7-3 and TRBJ1-1, is GAGVSQTPSNKVTEKGKYVELRCDPISGHTALYWYRQSLGQGPEFLIYFQGTGAADDSGLPNDRFFAVRPEGSVSTLKIQRTERGDSAVYLCASSNSLGGIGAFFGQGTRLTVV.

Sample share makes this clone medium-sized. The chain uses TRBV28 and TRBJ2-5; 7 bases align to TRBD1. The V and J ends lost 7 bases and 0 bases, in that order; junction bases with no gene match: 8. This CDR3 is 15 amino acids long. Germline CDR1 reads MDHEN; CDR2 reads SYDVKM. The CDR3 DNA reads TGTGCCAGCACTGTTCTGGGACAGCACCAAGAGACCCAGTACTTC. It encodes CASTVLGQHQETQYF. The full variable domain, with the rest looked up from reference TRBV28 and TRBJ2-5, is DVKVTQSSRYLVKRTGEKVFLECVQDMDHENMFWYRQDPGLGLRLIYFSYDVKMKEKGDIPEGYSVSREKKERFSLILESASTNQTSMYLCASTVLGQHQETQYFGPGTRLLVL.

The V gene is TRBV19, the J gene TRBJ1-5, with D possibly matching TRBD1 (5 bases). Germline CDR1 and CDR2: LNHDA and SQIVND (reference sequence). The length of the CDR3 is 14 residues. V was shortened by 7 bases and J by 2 bases, with 12 bases between the two germline ends. The CDR3 sequence is CASIPGVGNQPQHF. For the CDR3, the DNA is TGTGCCAGTATACCGGGGGTTGGCAATCAGCCCCAGCATTTT.

This clone appeared a single time. The chain uses TRBV4-3 and TRBJ2-7, with 7 nucleotides matching TRBD2. Germline CDR1 LGHNA, CDR2 YSLEER. V gave up 0 bases and J gave up 3 bases; unmatched junction bases: 5. CDR3 length: 15 amino acids. This CDR3 reads CASSQDRASGYEQYF. Here the CDR3 DNA reads TGCGCCAGCAGCCAAGATCGGGCTAGCGGCTACGAGCAGTACTTC.